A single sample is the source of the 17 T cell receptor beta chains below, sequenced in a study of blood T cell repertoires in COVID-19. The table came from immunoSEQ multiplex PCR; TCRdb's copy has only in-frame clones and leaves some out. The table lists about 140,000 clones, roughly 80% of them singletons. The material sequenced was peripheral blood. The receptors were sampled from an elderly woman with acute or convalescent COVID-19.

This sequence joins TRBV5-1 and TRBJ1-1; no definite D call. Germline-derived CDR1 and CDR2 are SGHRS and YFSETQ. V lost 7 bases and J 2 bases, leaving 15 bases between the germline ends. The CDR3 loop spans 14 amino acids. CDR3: CASRITPGNTEAFF. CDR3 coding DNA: TGCGCCAGCCGCATAACCCCAGGTAACACTGAAGCTTTCTTT.

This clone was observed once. In DNA form, the CDR3 reads TGCGCCAGCAGCCGGGGACAGGGAAGGGGAAATGAGCAGTTCTTC. It yields the protein CASSRGQGRGNEQFF. V gene TRBV4-1 combines with J gene TRBJ2-1, with 9 bases fitting TRBD1. The CDR3 is 15 residues long. V was clipped by 4 bases and J by 7 bases; unmatched bases: 8. Per the germline V gene, CDR1 is MGHRA and CDR2 is YSYEKL.

CDR3 sequence (DNA): TGTGCCAGCAGCCCCCTTCGACGGACTCTCAGCTACACCTTC. It yields the protein CASSPLRRTLSYTF. The V and J genes are TRBV6-5 and TRBJ1-2; D unclear. Germline assignment: CDR1 MNHEY and CDR2 SVGAGI. V lost 6 bases to trimming and J lost 9 bases, with 20 bases between them. The CDR3 contains 14 residues.

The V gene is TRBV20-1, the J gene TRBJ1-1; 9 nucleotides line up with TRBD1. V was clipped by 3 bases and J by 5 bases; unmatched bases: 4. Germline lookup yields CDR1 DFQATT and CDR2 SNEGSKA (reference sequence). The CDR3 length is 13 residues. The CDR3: CSASKTGGTEAFF. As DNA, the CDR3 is TGCAGTGCTAGTAAGACAGGGGGAACTGAAGCTTTCTTT.

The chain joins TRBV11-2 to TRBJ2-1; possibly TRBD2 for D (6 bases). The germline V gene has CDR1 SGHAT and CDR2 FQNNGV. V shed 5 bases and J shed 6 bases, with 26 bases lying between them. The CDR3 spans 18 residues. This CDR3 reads CASSQSITGTLGINEQFF. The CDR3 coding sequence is TGTGCCAGCAGCCAGAGCATAACCGGGACTTTGGGAATCAATGAGCAGTTCTTC.

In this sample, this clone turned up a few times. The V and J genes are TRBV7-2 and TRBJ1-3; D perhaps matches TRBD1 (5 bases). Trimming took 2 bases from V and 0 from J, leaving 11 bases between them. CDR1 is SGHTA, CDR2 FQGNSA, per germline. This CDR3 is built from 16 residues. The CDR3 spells CASSLRGASSGNTIYF. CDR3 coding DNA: TGTGCCAGCAGCTTACGTGGGGCCAGCTCTGGAAACACCATATATTTT.

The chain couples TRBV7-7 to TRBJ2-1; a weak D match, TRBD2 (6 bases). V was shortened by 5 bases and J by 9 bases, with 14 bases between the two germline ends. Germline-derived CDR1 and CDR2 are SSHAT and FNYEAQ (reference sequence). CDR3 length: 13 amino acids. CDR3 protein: CASSQSLGGEQFF. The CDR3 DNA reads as TGTGCCAGCAGCCAGAGTCTCGGGGGTGAGCAGTTCTTC.

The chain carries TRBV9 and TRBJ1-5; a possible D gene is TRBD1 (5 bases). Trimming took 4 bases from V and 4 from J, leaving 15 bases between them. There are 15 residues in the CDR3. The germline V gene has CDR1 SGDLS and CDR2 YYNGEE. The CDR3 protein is CASSPTGGINQPQHF. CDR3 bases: TGTGCCAGCAGCCCCACGGGGGGGATAAATCAGCCCCAGCATTTT.

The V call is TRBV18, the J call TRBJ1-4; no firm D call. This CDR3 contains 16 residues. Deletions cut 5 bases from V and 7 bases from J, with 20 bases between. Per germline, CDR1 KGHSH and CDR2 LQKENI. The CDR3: CASSMVHGVRIEKLFF. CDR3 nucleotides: TGTGCCAGCTCAATGGTTCACGGCGTCAGGATTGAAAAACTGTTTTTT.

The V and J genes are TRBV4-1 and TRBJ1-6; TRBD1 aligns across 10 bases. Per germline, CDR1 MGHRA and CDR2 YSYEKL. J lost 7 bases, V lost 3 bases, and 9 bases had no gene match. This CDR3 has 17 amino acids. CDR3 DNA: TGCGCCAGCAGCCATGTCCCGGGACAGGGGTGGAATTCACCCCTCCACTTT. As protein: CASSHVPGQGWNSPLHF.

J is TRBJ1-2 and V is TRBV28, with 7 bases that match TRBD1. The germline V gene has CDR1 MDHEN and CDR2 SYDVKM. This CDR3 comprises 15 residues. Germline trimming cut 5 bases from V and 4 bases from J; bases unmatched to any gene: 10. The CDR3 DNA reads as TGTGCCAGCAGTCATAAACAGGGGTTGGGCTATGGCTACACCTTC. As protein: CASSHKQGLGYGYTF.

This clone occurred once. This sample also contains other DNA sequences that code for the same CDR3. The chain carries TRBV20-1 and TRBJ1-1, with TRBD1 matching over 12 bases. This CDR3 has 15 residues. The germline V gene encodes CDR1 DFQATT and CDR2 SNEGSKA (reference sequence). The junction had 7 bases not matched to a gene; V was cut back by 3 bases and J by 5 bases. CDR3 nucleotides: TGCAGTGCTAGTCGGGACAGGGGGCCGGGAACTGAAGCTTTCTTT. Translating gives CSASRDRGPGTEAFF.

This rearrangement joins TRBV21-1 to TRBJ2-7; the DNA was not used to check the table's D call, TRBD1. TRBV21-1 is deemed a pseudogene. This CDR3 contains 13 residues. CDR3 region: CASSHGQTYEQYF. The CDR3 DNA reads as TGTGCCAGCAGCCATGGACAGACCTACGAGCAGTACTTC.

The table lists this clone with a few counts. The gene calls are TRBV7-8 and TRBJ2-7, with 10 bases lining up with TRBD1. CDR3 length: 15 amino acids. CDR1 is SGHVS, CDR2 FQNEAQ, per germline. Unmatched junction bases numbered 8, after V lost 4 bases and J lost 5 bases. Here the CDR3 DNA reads TGTGCCAGCAGCTCGAAACGGGACAGGGGTCACGAGCAGTACTTC. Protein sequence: CASSSKRDRGHEQYF.

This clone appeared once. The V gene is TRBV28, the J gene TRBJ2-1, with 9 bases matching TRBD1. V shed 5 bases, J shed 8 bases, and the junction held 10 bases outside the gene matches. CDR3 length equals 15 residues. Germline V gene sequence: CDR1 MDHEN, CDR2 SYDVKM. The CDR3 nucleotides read TGTGCCAGCAGTCCAGAATCCGGGACAGGGTATGAGCAGTTCTTC. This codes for CASSPESGTGYEQFF.

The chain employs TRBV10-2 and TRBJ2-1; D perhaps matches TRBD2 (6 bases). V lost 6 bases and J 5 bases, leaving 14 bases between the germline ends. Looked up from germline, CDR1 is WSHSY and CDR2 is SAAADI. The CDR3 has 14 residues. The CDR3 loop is CASRKPGLDNEQFF. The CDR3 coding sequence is TGCGCCAGCAGGAAGCCGGGACTCGACAATGAGCAGTTCTTC.

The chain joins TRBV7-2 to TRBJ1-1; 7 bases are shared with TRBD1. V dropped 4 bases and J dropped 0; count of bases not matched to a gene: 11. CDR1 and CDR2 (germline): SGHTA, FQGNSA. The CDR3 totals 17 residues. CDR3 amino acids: CASSSIMGTVMNTEAFF. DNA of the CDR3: TGTGCCAGCAGCTCAATTATGGGGACAGTCATGAACACTGAAGCTTTCTTT.